This T cell receptor (beta chain) originates from a study of CXCR3-negative and CXCR3-positive naive CD8 T cells. Study-level points and caveats: Much lower diversity was found in memory CD8+ cells, while both naive subsets had comparably high diversity. TRB CDR3s of CXCR3-positive naive cells were more hydrophobic than those of CXCR3-negative naive cells.

Preparation of TRB cDNA libraries relied on 5' RACE carrying UMI labels. Using the 5' RACE reads, TCRdb records one entry per CDR3 protein without DNA. The sample table sets out tens of thousands of distinct CDR3 sequences. In the case of this clonotype: Its antigen is undetermined.

Naive CD8+ T cells had a CD45RO-CCR7+CD27+CD95- phenotype. The CDR3 loop spans 13 amino acids. Germline V gives CDR1 MNHNY, CDR2 SVGAGI (reference sequence). The sample taken for sequencing was naive CXCR3+ CD8+ T cells from blood. Subset in this sample: CD45RO-CCR7+CD27+CD95- naive CD8+ T cells expressing CXCR3 (TNR3+). The sequence was collected from a human donor in good health. Some clones in this sample may be carry-over from other donors' samples. V gene TRBV6-6 combines with J gene TRBJ2-7; TCRdb lists TRBD1, though no DNA is available to test this call. This CDR3 reads CASEGTASYEQYF.